The 9 T cell receptor beta chains below all came from one sample that was sequenced in a study of control samples from healthy donors and cancer patients. Data came from immunoSEQ multiplex PCR; TCRdb stores just in-frame clones and leaves some out. This table holds 55,000 to 65,000 clones, 87% found once. Sequenced input: PBMCs. The receptors here all came from a woman aged 55-75 years with lung cancer.

This chain connects TRBV7-8 to TRBJ1-4, with unresolved D. Between the trimmed V and J ends, which lost 5 bases and 8 bases, there was a span of 18 bases. Germline V gives CDR1 SGHVS, CDR2 FQNEAQ. The CDR3 covers 15 residues. CDR3 region: CASSPRPTVNEKLFF. CDR3 nucleotides: TGTGCCAGCAGCCCTCGACCCACGGTGAACGAAAAACTGTTTTTT.

This chain joins TRBV19 and TRBJ1-2; 7 bases match TRBD1. Per the germline V gene, CDR1 is LNHDA and CDR2 is SQIVND (reference sequence). V lost 6 bases to trimming and J lost 0 bases; unmatched junction nucleotides: 4. The CDR3 totals 14 residues. The CDR3 sequence: CASRGTEANYGYTF. In DNA form, the CDR3 reads TGTGCCAGTAGGGGGACAGAAGCTAACTATGGCTACACCTTC.

The chain carries TRBV10-2 and TRBJ2-7; D is ambiguous. The CDR3 runs to 13 residues. Germline CDR1 reads WSHSY; CDR2 reads SAAADI. With 6 bases removed from V and 4 bases from J, the gap between germline ends came to 13 bases. This chain's CDR3 is CASSPSAYYEQYF. Here the CDR3 DNA reads TGCGCCAGCAGCCCGAGTGCATATTACGAGCAGTACTTC.

The chain links TRBV15 to TRBJ1-1; D ambiguous. CDR3 length: 13 residues. V lost 1 base to trimming and J lost 1 base, with 4 bases between them. The germline gives CDR1 LNHNV, CDR2 YYDKDF (reference sequence). The CDR3 spells CATSRVPNTEAFF. DNA of the CDR3: TGTGCCACCAGCAGAGTCCCGAACACTGAAGCTTTCTTT. Supplemented by reference TRBV15 and TRBJ1-1, the full variable domain reads DAMVIQNPRYQVTQFGKPVTLSCSQTLNHNVMYWYQQKSSQAPKLLFHYYDKDFNNEADTPDNFQSRRPNTSFCFLDIRSPGLGDTAMYLCATSRVPNTEAFFGQGTRLTVV.

This chain connects TRBV15 to TRBJ2-7, with D maybe TRBD2 (5 bases). Germline V gene lookup returns CDR1 LNHNV and CDR2 YYDKDF (reference sequence). CDR3 length: 13 amino acids. Trimming took 5 bases from V and 3 from J, leaving 11 bases between them. The CDR3 DNA reads as TGTGCCACCAGCCCTCAGCGGTTCTACGAGCAGTACTTC. This translates into CATSPQRFYEQYF.

The chain is built from TRBV2 and TRBJ2-1; unclear D gene. The CDR3 extends over 11 amino acids. Trimming left V 3 bases short and J 11 bases short, with 8 bases between. Looked up from germline, CDR1 is SNHLY and CDR2 is FYNNEI. DNA for the CDR3: TGTGCCAGCAGTGAGGAACTCCAGCAGTTCTTC. The encoded protein is CASSEELQQFF.

The chain has TRBV9 and TRBJ2-7; D gene unclear. Germline loops: CDR1 SGDLS, CDR2 YYNGEE. The CDR3 extends over 15 amino acids. V was clipped by 0 bases and J by 2 bases, with 12 bases between them. CDR3 loop: CASSVAPSGAYEQYF. CDR3 in DNA: TGTGCCAGCAGCGTAGCTCCGTCTGGGGCCTACGAGCAGTACTTC.

V and J are TRBV29-1 and TRBJ1-1; D might be TRBD1 (6 bases). This CDR3 spans 14 amino acids. Germline V gene sequence: CDR1 SQVTM, CDR2 ANQGSEA. Trimming removed 1 base from V and 7 bases from J, with 16 bases in between. The CDR3 DNA is TGCAGCGTTGAAGGGGGTGGAAGGGGGGTTGAAGCTTTCTTT. Its translation: CSVEGGGRGVEAFF. Drawing the rest from reference TRBV29-1 and TRBJ1-1, the complete variable domain is SAVISQKPSRDICQRGTSLTIQCQVDSQVTMMFWYRQQPGQSLTLIATANQGSEATYESGFVIDKFPISRPNLTFSTLTVSNMSPEDSSIYLCSVEGGGRGVEAFFGQGTRLTVV.

The sample holds one count of this clone. The chain employs TRBV19 and TRBJ1-3; TRBD1 is a possible D gene (5 bases). The germline V gene encodes CDR1 LNHDA and CDR2 SQIVND (reference sequence). V was trimmed by 6 bases and J by 4 bases, leaving 13 bases between them. This CDR3 has 14 residues. The CDR3 sequence is CASSRKGLGNTIYF. In DNA form, the CDR3 reads TGTGCCAGTAGCCGAAAGGGGCTCGGAAACACCATATATTTT.